A single sample is the source of the 27 T cell receptor beta chains below, sequenced in a study of OX40 agonist ivuxolimab in advanced cancers. Receptor amplification or capture employed the immunoSEQ multiplex PCR assay. Entries here come from immuneACCESS through TCRdb and include only in-frame sequences with V and J called. Some clones fail to appear in such tables; in the studies checked, an unresolved V gene covers under half of the shortfall, and the cause of the remainder is unknown. Here the sample has tens of thousands of clones; around 84% occur a single time. Less than 2.5% of the sample goes to the ten largest clones. Material: CD4+ or CD8+ T cells sorted from blood, obtained in a trial of the OX40 agonist ivuxolimab. These receptors came from an adult with an advanced solid tumor such as melanoma, head and neck, liver or kidney cancer.

J is TRBJ1-2 and V is TRBV29-1; possibly TRBD1 for D (5 bases). The V and J ends lost 6 bases and 7 bases respectively, with 18 bases between them. Germline lookup yields CDR1 SQVTM and CDR2 ANQGSEA. The CDR3 consists of 13 residues. CDR3 in amino acids: CSVERAGLSGYTF. The CDR3 bases are TGCAGCGTCGAACGGGCAGGGCTCTCTGGCTACACCTTC.

The chain employs TRBV30 and TRBJ1-5, with a weak D call TRBD1 (5 bases). V was pared by 4 bases and J by 0 bases, with 13 bases between. Germline V CDR1 and CDR2: GTSNPN, SVGIG (reference sequence). CDR3 length equals 15 residues. CDR3 in DNA: TGTGCCTGGAAGTTTGGTGGGGCTAGCAATCAGCCCCAGCATTTT. It yields the protein CAWKFGGASNQPQHF.

This chain connects TRBV7-3 to TRBJ2-2, with D perhaps TRBD1 (5 bases). Germline V gene lookup returns CDR1 SGHTA and CDR2 FQGTGA. With 1 base removed from V and 7 bases from J, the gap between germline ends came to 10 bases. The CDR3 has 14 residues. The CDR3 reads CASSLSQGYGELFF. CDR3 nucleotide sequence: TGTGCCAGCAGCTTAAGCCAGGGTTACGGGGAGCTGTTTTTT.

The rearrangement links TRBV9 to TRBJ2-1; 15 bases match TRBD2. Germline V gene lookup returns CDR1 SGDLS and CDR2 YYNGEE. The CDR3 covers 17 residues. Unmatched junction bases numbered 5, after V lost 4 bases and J lost 3 bases. The CDR3 DNA reads as TGTGCCAGCAGCCCGCCGGGACTAGCGGGAGGCTACAATGAGCAGTTCTTC. Translation: CASSPPGLAGGYNEQFF.

The V and J genes are TRBV5-6 and TRBJ1-1, with 7 bases fitting TRBD1. From germline, CDR1 is SGHDT and CDR2 YYEEEE. This CDR3 spans 13 amino acids. The trim removed 10 bases at V and 0 bases at J, leaving 6 bases unmatched. CDR3 sequence: CAGMTGMNTEAFF. CDR3 nucleotides: TGTGCCGGAATGACAGGGATGAACACTGAAGCTTTCTTT.

There are a few counts of this clone. Other DNA sequences in this sample translate to the same CDR3. V and J are TRBV7-2 and TRBJ2-5; D gene unclear. Germline CDR1 reads SGHTA; CDR2 reads FQGNSA. The CDR3 covers 12 residues. V was clipped by 4 bases and J by 5 bases, with 8 bases between them. The CDR3 is CASSSSRETQYF. CDR3 in DNA: TGTGCCAGCAGCTCCTCAAGGGAGACCCAGTACTTC.

The rearrangement links TRBV5-4 to TRBJ1-2, with 11 nucleotides matching TRBD1. The CDR3 has 17 amino acids. V shed 2 bases, J shed 2 bases, and the junction held 8 bases outside the gene matches. Germline V gene sequence: CDR1 SGHNT, CDR2 YYREEE (reference sequence). The CDR3 DNA sequence: TGTGCCAGCAGCTTCATTTTAGGGACAGGGGGAAACTATGGCTACACCTTC. Protein sequence: CASSFILGTGGNYGYTF.

The chain uses TRBV4-1 and TRBJ1-5; no clear D gene. Germline V CDR1 and CDR2: MGHRA, YSYEKL. The CDR3 is made up of 21 amino acids. Trimming stripped 0 bases from V and 7 bases from J, with 31 bases between. CDR3 DNA sequence: TGCGCCAGCAGCCAAGACCTCGTAATGTCCGGGGAGAGGTCCCTGAAGCAGCCCCAGCATTTT. It is translated as CASSQDLVMSGERSLKQPQHF.

The chain couples TRBV6-5 to TRBJ2-5; D call uncertain. V lost 3 bases and J 5 bases, leaving 10 bases between the germline ends. CDR1 and CDR2 from the germline V gene are MNHEY and SVGAGI. The CDR3 is made up of 13 amino acids. The CDR3 spells CASSYVVVETQYF. The CDR3 region has the DNA TGTGCCAGCAGTTATGTCGTGGTCGAGACCCAGTACTTC.

The chain combines TRBV5-1 with TRBJ2-2; 11 bases are shared with TRBD2. CDR3 size: 17 residues. Unmatched junction bases numbered 8, after V lost 2 bases and J lost 5 bases. Germline CDR1 reads SGHRS; CDR2 reads YFSETQ. The CDR3 sequence: CASSFLAGGIRTGELFF. Here the CDR3 DNA reads TGCGCCAGCAGCTTCCTAGCGGGGGGCATTAGGACCGGGGAGCTGTTTTTT. Variable domain in full (rest from reference TRBV5-1 and TRBJ2-2): KAGVTQTPRYLIKTRGQQVTLSCSPISGHRSVSWYQQTPGQGLQFLFEYFSETQRNKGNFPGRFSGRQFSNSRSEMNVSTLELGDSALYLCASSFLAGGIRTGELFFGEGSRLTVL.

The J gene is TRBJ1-1, the V gene TRBV10-3, with D unclear. Germline V CDR1 and CDR2: ENHRY, SYGVKD. Trimming took 4 bases from V and 10 from J, leaving 13 bases between them. CDR3 length: 12 amino acids. DNA of the CDR3: TGTGCCATCAGTGCGGATTCGGTAGGAGCTTTCTTT. It encodes CAISADSVGAFF.

This clone appeared a few times. The chain joins TRBV20-1 to TRBJ1-1; no clear D. The CDR3 loop spans 10 amino acids. Germline CDR1 reads DFQATT; CDR2 reads SNEGSKA (reference sequence). Trimming took off 6 bases at V and 5 bases at J, with 7 bases between the two ends. This CDR3 reads CSAIRTEAFF. The CDR3 DNA sequence: TGCAGTGCGATTAGAACTGAAGCTTTCTTT.

V is TRBV6-5 and J is TRBJ2-7, with 9 bases matching TRBD1. The germline V gene has CDR1 MNHEY and CDR2 SVGAGI. V trimming: 8 bases; J trimming: 0 bases; junction bases outside the gene matches: 2. This CDR3 is 13 amino acids long. As DNA, the CDR3 is TGTGCCAGCGGGGACAGGGCCTCCTACGAGCAGTACTTC. It codes for CASGDRASYEQYF.

The chain is built from TRBV5-6 and TRBJ2-5; perhaps TRBD2 as D (5 bases). The J call may be in error: the DNA end matches TRBJ2-7 better. The V gene's germline CDR1 is SGHDT and CDR2 YYEEEE. This CDR3 contains 14 residues. Here the CDR3 DNA reads TGTGCCAGCAGGTCCGGGGTCCGAACCTACGAGCAGTACTTC. It codes for CASRSGVRTYEQYF.

The V gene is TRBV6-5, the J gene TRBJ1-2; possibly TRBD1 for D (5 bases). CDR3 length: 13 residues. Germline lookup yields CDR1 MNHEY and CDR2 SVGAGI. V lost 5 bases and J 8 bases, leaving 15 bases between the germline ends. CDR3 in amino acids: CASSRDPSRGYTF. In DNA form, the CDR3 reads TGTGCCAGCAGTCGGGACCCCTCGCGGGGCTACACCTTC.

The gene calls are TRBV9 and TRBJ2-7; D call uncertain. V dropped 0 bases and J dropped 2 bases, with 18 bases sitting between them. Per the germline V gene, CDR1 is SGDLS and CDR2 is YYNGEE. The CDR3 totals 17 residues. CDR3 sequence: CASSVGPVGRFPYEQYF. CDR3 nucleotides: TGTGCCAGCAGCGTAGGGCCGGTGGGCAGGTTCCCCTACGAGCAGTACTTC.

This clone was detected once. The chain employs TRBV28 and TRBJ2-1, with TRBD1 matching over 9 bases. Germline CDR1 reads MDHEN; CDR2 reads SYDVKM. V lost 4 bases, J lost 5 bases, and 9 bases stayed unmatched. The CDR3 runs to 16 residues. CDR3 loop: CASSSSGTGKNNEQFF. DNA of the CDR3: TGTGCCAGCAGTTCCTCCGGGACAGGGAAAAACAATGAGCAGTTCTTC.

The chain joins TRBV19 to TRBJ1-6; D is unclear. The germline V gene encodes CDR1 LNHDA and CDR2 SQIVND (reference sequence). Trimming took 7 bases from V and 5 from J, leaving 12 bases between them. The CDR3 contains 14 residues. The CDR3 DNA reads as TGTGCCAGTATGTCCATCAATAATAATTCACCCCTCCACTTT. Encoded protein: CASMSINNNSPLHF.

The chain employs TRBV7-2 and TRBJ2-1, with 8 positions matching TRBD2. Trimming removed 4 bases from V and 9 bases from J; junction bases left unmatched: 8. The CDR3 totals 14 residues. Germline CDR1 is SGHTA and CDR2 is FQGNSA. The CDR3 DNA is TGTGCCAGCAGCTCGCAATCCGGGGGGGTTGAGCAGTTCTTC. Translated, it gives CASSSQSGGVEQFF.

The chain is built from TRBV7-9 and TRBJ2-7; 10 bases are a match to TRBD1. J lost 3 bases, V lost 1 base, and 6 bases had no gene match. This CDR3 is 16 amino acids long. CDR1 and CDR2 (germline): SEHNR, FQNEAQ (reference sequence). This CDR3 is CASSLGPGQGRYEQYF. As DNA, the CDR3 is TGTGCCAGCAGCTTAGGTCCGGGACAGGGGCGCTACGAGCAGTACTTC.

The chain joins TRBV19 to TRBJ1-6; a possible D gene is TRBD1 (6 bases). The CDR3 is made up of 13 amino acids. Germline V lookup: CDR1 LNHDA, CDR2 SQIVND (reference sequence). Trimming cost V 9 bases and J 9 bases, with 15 bases left between them. The CDR3 DNA follows: TGTGCCAGCAGGGGTATCCACGGTTCACCCCTCCACTTT. Encoded protein: CASRGIHGSPLHF.

V is TRBV4-1 and J is TRBJ2-1; 8 bases map to TRBD2. With 4 bases clipped from V and 4 bases from J, the junction kept 3 bases outside the gene matches. This CDR3 has 14 amino acids. Germline V gene lookup returns CDR1 MGHRA and CDR2 YSYEKL. The CDR3 spells CASSRGLEYNEQFF. Here the CDR3 DNA reads TGCGCCAGCAGCCGGGGACTAGAATACAATGAGCAGTTCTTC.

This chain uses TRBV10-3 with TRBJ2-3; perhaps TRBD1 as D (6 bases). The CDR3 loop spans 15 amino acids. Germline V CDR1 and CDR2: ENHRY, SYGVKD. Trimming left V 8 bases short and J 0 bases short, with 15 bases between. The CDR3 loop reads CAISNGQKSTDTQYF. The CDR3 nucleotides read TGTGCCATCTCCAACGGACAGAAAAGCACAGATACGCAGTATTTT.

This clone was seen a few times. The V and J genes are TRBV7-2 and TRBJ2-2, with 15 bases matching TRBD2. The V segment lost 7 bases and the J segment 5 bases; nucleotides outside the gene matches: 14. This CDR3 has 19 residues. Looked up from germline, CDR1 is SGHTA and CDR2 is FQGNSA. This chain's CDR3 is CASTEPGLAGGPWTGELFF. The CDR3 nucleotides read TGTGCCAGCACAGAACCCGGACTAGCGGGGGGGCCTTGGACCGGGGAGCTGTTTTTT.

As DNA, the CDR3 is TGTGCCAGCGGAGACAGGGGAGGCTATAATTCACCCCTCCACTTT. This sequence encodes CASGDRGGYNSPLHF. The chain combines TRBV2 with TRBJ1-6, with 8 bases fitting TRBD1. CDR1 SNHLY and CDR2 FYNNEI come from the germline V gene. The CDR3 extends over 15 amino acids. The V and J ends lost 8 bases and 3 bases, in that order; junction bases with no gene match: 6.

This CDR3 reads CASSSQKTSGRGGETQYF. The CDR3 DNA follows: TGTGCCAGCAGCTCCCAAAAGACTAGCGGGAGGGGGGGAGAGACCCAGTACTTC. The rearrangement joins TRBV11-2 to TRBJ2-5, with 14 positions matching TRBD2. The CDR3 sequence is 18 residues long. Germline CDR1 and CDR2: SGHAT and FQNNGV. The V gene end was trimmed by 4 bases and the J gene end by 4 bases; junction bases not matched to a gene: 11.

This CDR3 is CASSRTGTVSYNEQFF. In DNA form, the CDR3 reads TGTGCCAGCTCCCGCACCGGGACAGTCTCCTACAATGAGCAGTTCTTC. The genes are TRBV18 and TRBJ2-1; 7 positions agree with TRBD1. Germline V gene data show CDR1 as KGHSH and CDR2 as LQKENI. Losses at the gene ends were 6 bases for V and 0 bases for J; bases not matched to a gene: 8. The length of the CDR3 is 16 residues.